The 20 T cell receptor beta chains below all came from one sample that was sequenced in a study of shared clonotypes between healthy human individuals. The protocol was immunoSEQ multiplex PCR, while the TCRdb copy is restricted to in-frame clones and leaves out a portion. The data contain 2 million to 3 million clones, under 95% of them singletons. Sequences were obtained from naive CD4+ T cells from PBMCs. The subset is: CD45RA+ positively selected. The receptors come from a man in his late teens or twenties in good health. Some clones in this sample may be carry-over from other donors' samples.

The CDR3 is CACLIRRDNPYEQYF. CDR3 coding DNA: TGTGCCTGTCTCATTAGGCGGGACAACCCCTACGAGCAGTACTTC. The J gene is TRBJ2-7, the V gene TRBV14; tentatively, D is TRBD1 or TRBD2 (6 bases each). The V gene lost 11 bases and the J gene lost 2 bases, with 22 bases spanning the gap. The germline V gene has CDR1 SGHDN and CDR2 FVKESK. The CDR3 loop spans 15 amino acids.

The rearrangement uses TRBV7-8 and TRBJ1-5; D not resolved. The CDR3 totals 15 residues. V dropped 2 bases and J dropped 3 bases, with 11 bases sitting between them. Per the germline V gene, CDR1 is SGHVS and CDR2 is FQNEAQ. Here the CDR3 DNA reads TGTGCCAGCAGCTTACGAGGTTTTATCAATCAGCCCCAGCATTTT. The encoded protein is CASSLRGFINQPQHF.

This clone occurred once. The chain combines TRBV5-5 with TRBJ2-2; D is possibly TRBD2 (5 bases). The CDR3 covers 16 residues. Per the germline V gene, CDR1 is SGHKS and CDR2 is YYEKEE (reference sequence). Trimming shortened V by 4 bases and J by 5 bases, and 18 bases separated the two germline ends. DNA for the CDR3: TGTGCCAGCAGCCCGACCCGGGGAGCGAGAACCGGGGAGCTGTTTTTT. Translation: CASSPTRGARTGELFF.

On this clone: The identical CDR3 is also encoded by other nucleotide sequences in the sample. CDR3 region: CSVLAGEETQYF. For the CDR3, the DNA is TGCAGCGTTTTGGCGGGGGAAGAGACCCAGTACTTC. The chain uses TRBV29-1 and TRBJ2-5; TRBD2 matches 7 bases. Germline CDR1 is SQVTM and CDR2 is ANQGSEA. The CDR3 extends over 12 amino acids. The junction had 3 bases not matched to a gene; V was cut back by 5 bases and J by 3 bases.

This chain uses TRBV18 with TRBJ2-7; D is possibly TRBD1 (6 bases). Germline V gene data show CDR1 as KGHSH and CDR2 as LQKENI. V lost 6 bases, J lost 6 bases, and 21 bases lay in between. The CDR3 consists of 15 residues. The CDR3 DNA reads as TGTGCCAGCTCTCTGAGGGGGACAAATGGTGGCGAGCAGTACTTC. Translated: CASSLRGTNGGEQYF.

The chain is built from TRBV7-3 and TRBJ2-3, with 8 bases lining up with TRBD1. CDR3 length equals 16 residues. The germline gives CDR1 SGHTA, CDR2 FQGTGA. V lost 5 bases to trimming and J lost 6 bases; unmatched junction nucleotides: 13. The CDR3 loop is CASSPTPGRGRDTQYF. CDR3 bases: TGTGCCAGCAGCCCCACTCCGGGCAGGGGGCGGGATACGCAGTATTTT.

The chain is built from TRBV5-1 and TRBJ1-1, with TRBD1 identical over 7 bases. The V gene's germline CDR1 is SGHRS and CDR2 YFSETQ. This CDR3 has 14 amino acids. The V and J ends lost 4 bases and 3 bases, in that order; junction bases with no gene match: 6. The CDR3 sequence is CASSRPGGYTEAFF. CDR3 DNA sequence: TGCGCCAGCAGCCGACCAGGGGGATACACTGAAGCTTTCTTT.

The chain links TRBV5-1 to TRBJ1-1; no reliable D call. V lost 0 bases to trimming and J lost 0 bases, with 12 bases between them. Germline CDR1 is SGHRS and CDR2 is YFSETQ. This CDR3 is built from 16 residues. For the CDR3, the DNA is TGCGCCAGCAGCTTGGGTCCGCAGAAAATGAACACTGAAGCTTTCTTT. This codes for CASSLGPQKMNTEAFF.

The chain recombines TRBV18 with TRBJ2-3; D uncertain. The length of the CDR3 is 18 residues. V was pared by 4 bases and J by 0 bases, with 20 bases between. Germline V lookup: CDR1 KGHSH, CDR2 LQKENI. As DNA, the CDR3 is TGTGCCAGCTCACTAAACTCGGACCCTACCGCTAGCACAGATACGCAGTATTTT. It specifies CASSLNSDPTASTDTQYF.

V is TRBV5-1 and J is TRBJ2-7, with 11 bases lining up with TRBD2. This CDR3 has 16 amino acids. The V and J ends lost 3 bases and 5 bases, in that order; junction bases with no gene match: 10. Germline-derived CDR1 and CDR2 are SGHRS and YFSETQ. CDR3 residues: CASSSTSGSDGNEQYF. CDR3 nucleotides: TGCGCCAGCAGCTCAACTAGCGGGAGTGATGGGAACGAGCAGTACTTC. Full variable domain (rest looked up from reference TRBV5-1 and TRBJ2-7): KAGVTQTPRYLIKTRGQQVTLSCSPISGHRSVSWYQQTPGQGLQFLFEYFSETQRNKGNFPGRFSGRQFSNSRSEMNVSTLELGDSALYLCASSSTSGSDGNEQYFGPGTRLTVT.

The chain is built from TRBV5-4 and TRBJ2-3, with D perhaps TRBD1 (5 bases). The CDR3 is 15 residues long. Trimming took off 4 bases at V and 2 bases at J, with 14 bases between the two ends. Germline V lookup: CDR1 SGHNT, CDR2 YYREEE (reference sequence). CDR3 residues: CASSPQGGATDTQYF. The CDR3 DNA reads TGTGCCAGCAGCCCCCAGGGCGGCGCCACAGATACGCAGTATTTT.

This clone was seen a handful of times. The CDR3 protein is CASSPNRASSYNEQFF. Written as DNA, the CDR3 is TGTGCCAGCTCACCAAACAGGGCGAGCTCCTACAATGAGCAGTTCTTC. The rearrangement joins TRBV18 to TRBJ2-1, with D perhaps TRBD1 (6 bases). V was cut by 2 bases and J by 0 bases, with 11 bases left in between. This CDR3 spans 16 amino acids. Per germline, CDR1 KGHSH and CDR2 LQKENI. Variable domain in full (rest from reference TRBV18 and TRBJ2-1): NAGVMQNPRHLVRRRGQEARLRCSPMKGHSHVYWYRQLPEEGLKFMVYLQKENIIDESGMPKERFSAEFPKEGPSILRIQQVVRGDSAAYFCASSPNRASSYNEQFFGPGTRLTVL.

The chain joins TRBV12-5 to TRBJ1-3, with D perhaps matching TRBD1 (5 bases). The CDR3 loop spans 18 amino acids. From germline, CDR1 is LGHNT and CDR2 FRNRAP. Trimming took 4 bases from V and 0 from J, leaving 19 bases between them. CDR3 sequence: CASGSDPTAQSSGNTIYF. Written as DNA, the CDR3 is TGTGCTAGTGGTTCCGACCCGACAGCTCAGAGCTCTGGAAACACCATATATTTT.

Points on this clone: At the DNA level, this CDR3 is encoded by other sequences in the same sample as well. V usage is TRBV2 and J usage is TRBJ2-5; either TRBD1 or TRBD2 may fit D (5 bases each). The CDR3 covers 13 residues. Germline loops: CDR1 SNHLY, CDR2 FYNNEI. Trimming shortened V by 6 bases and J by 2 bases, and 10 bases separated the two germline ends. CDR3 region: CASSGTRQETQYF. The CDR3 DNA sequence: TGTGCCAGCAGCGGGACCCGACAAGAGACCCAGTACTTC.

The chain joins TRBV5-4 to TRBJ2-1, with TRBD2 matching over 8 bases. The V and J ends lost 0 bases and 4 bases, in that order; junction bases with no gene match: 6. Germline CDR1 SGHNT, CDR2 YYREEE (reference sequence). CDR3 size: 16 residues. The CDR3 nucleotides read TGTGCCAGCAGCTTGGTCGGGGGGGGTTTATACAATGAGCAGTTCTTC. It is translated as CASSLVGGGLYNEQFF.

This chain links TRBV15 with TRBJ1-1; no clear D gene. Per germline, CDR1 LNHNV and CDR2 YYDKDF (reference sequence). The CDR3 length is 12 residues. The V gene lost 2 bases and the J gene lost 7 bases, with 8 bases spanning the gap. CDR3 DNA: TGTGCCACCAGCAGATGGGCCGGTGAAGCTTTCTTT. Its protein is CATSRWAGEAFF. Variable domain in full (rest from reference TRBV15 and TRBJ1-1): DAMVIQNPRYQVTQFGKPVTLSCSQTLNHNVMYWYQQKSSQAPKLLFHYYDKDFNNEADTPDNFQSRRPNTSFCFLDIRSPGLGDTAMYLCATSRWAGEAFFGQGTRLTVV.

The chain has TRBV7-3 and TRBJ2-1, with no clear D. Trimming took off 5 bases at V and 9 bases at J, with 20 bases between the two ends. The germline V gene encodes CDR1 SGHTA and CDR2 FQGTGA. The CDR3 is 15 residues long. This chain's CDR3 is CASSQTQSIASEQFF. CDR3 bases: TGTGCCAGCAGCCAAACCCAATCAATAGCATCTGAGCAGTTCTTC.

J is TRBJ1-1 and V is TRBV6-5; 11 bases are shared with TRBD1. Trimming removed 4 bases from V and 5 bases from J; junction bases left unmatched: 3. The CDR3 covers 14 residues. In germline, CDR1 is MNHEY, CDR2 SVGAGI. The CDR3 loop is CASSWGTGGTEAFF. Here the CDR3 DNA reads TGTGCCAGCAGTTGGGGGACAGGGGGGACTGAAGCTTTCTTT.

The rearrangement links TRBV5-6 to TRBJ2-3, with D uncertain. CDR1 and CDR2 (germline): SGHDT, YYEEEE. Between the trimmed V and J ends, which lost 4 bases and 0 bases, there was a span of 6 bases. The CDR3 length is 13 residues. The chain's CDR3 is CASSPYSTDTQYF. CDR3 nucleotides: TGTGCCAGCAGCCCCTATAGCACAGATACGCAGTATTTT. The entire variable domain, with the rest obtained from reference TRBV5-6 and TRBJ2-3, is as follows: DAGVTQSPTHLIKTRGQQVTLRCSPKSGHDTVSWYQQALGQGPQFIFQYYEEEERQRGNFPDRFSGHQFPNYSSELNVNALLLGDSALYLCASSPYSTDTQYFGPGTRLTVL.

The chain joins TRBV14 to TRBJ1-3; D ambiguous. The length of the CDR3 is 15 residues. Trimming removed 0 bases at V and 2 bases at J, with 8 bases between. Germline values: CDR1 SGHDN, CDR2 FVKESK. The CDR3 region is CASSQDPRPGNTIYF. CDR3 nucleotides: TGTGCCAGCAGCCAAGATCCCAGACCTGGAAACACCATATATTTT.